These 18 T cell receptor beta chains came from one sample sequenced in a study of shared clonotypes between healthy human individuals. Using immunoSEQ multiplex PCR, the repertoire was profiled, and TCRdb retains in-frame clones only, with some absent. The data hold some 2.1 million clones, with approximately 94% observed a single time. Only CD45RO-negative cells positively selected for CCR7 counted as naive CD8 cells, so terminally differentiated effector memory CD45RA+ cells were excluded. The specimen sequenced was naive CD8+ T cells sorted from blood. These receptors originate from a young man in good health.

Remarks on this clone: Other DNA sequences of this sample code for an identical CDR3. This chain connects TRBV2 to TRBJ2-7, with D unclear. The CDR3 sequence is 13 residues long. Germline CDR1 reads SNHLY; CDR2 reads FYNNEI. V lost 2 bases and J lost 2, with 7 bases in between. CDR3 DNA: TGTGCCAGCAGTGAACACGGGCCCTACGAGCAGTACTTC. Amino acids: CASSEHGPYEQYF.

The chain carries TRBV7-6 and TRBJ2-3; D is uncertain. The V end was cut by 4 bases, the J end by 0 bases, with 8 bases between. The CDR3 is 14 residues long. CDR1 SGHVS and CDR2 FNYEAQ come from the germline V gene. For the CDR3, the DNA is TGTGCCAGCAGCTCGATTTCTAGCACAGATACGCAGTATTTT. As protein: CASSSISSTDTQYF.

The chain carries TRBV4-1 and TRBJ2-2; 8 bases match TRBD2. The V gene end was trimmed by 0 bases and the J gene end by 6 bases; junction bases not matched to a gene: 15. Germline CDR1 MGHRA, CDR2 YSYEKL. This CDR3 comprises 19 residues. The CDR3 reads CASSQEHVSGIGAPGELFF. The CDR3 DNA is TGCGCCAGCAGCCAAGAACATGTTAGCGGGATAGGGGCCCCCGGGGAGCTGTTTTTT.

The J gene is TRBJ2-7, the V gene TRBV4-3, with TRBD2 as a possible D gene (6 bases). In germline, CDR1 is LGHNA, CDR2 YSLEER. This CDR3 region has 16 residues. V was shortened by 4 bases and J by 2 bases, with 18 bases between the two germline ends. The CDR3 reads CASSPRLGGIAYEQYF. CDR3 sequence (DNA): TGCGCCAGCAGCCCGAGGCTAGGCGGGATCGCCTACGAGCAGTACTTC.

V gene TRBV19 combines with J gene TRBJ1-1; D remains ambiguous. The CDR3 extends over 14 amino acids. Trimming took off 5 bases at V and 2 bases at J, with 12 bases between the two ends. Germline CDR1 reads LNHDA; CDR2 reads SQIVND (reference sequence). In nucleotides, the CDR3 is TGTGCCAGTAGTCTTCTGGGAAGTAACACTGAAGCTTTCTTT. Its protein is CASSLLGSNTEAFF.

This sequence joins TRBV28 and TRBJ2-1; D possibly corresponds to TRBD1 (5 bases). The CDR3 is 14 amino acids. Germline-derived CDR1 and CDR2 are MDHEN and SYDVKM. Trimming took 3 bases from V and 10 from J, leaving 16 bases between them. DNA of the CDR3: TGTGCCAGCAGTTTCACCAGGGAATTAAGCGAGCAGTTCTTC. Amino acids: CASSFTRELSEQFF.

The J gene is TRBJ2-7, the V gene TRBV11-1; TRBD2 agrees at 7 bases. V was pared by 4 bases and J by 5 bases, with 5 bases of the junction left unmatched. The V gene's germline CDR1 is SGHAT and CDR2 FQDESV (reference sequence). This CDR3 comprises 13 residues. CDR3 DNA sequence: TGTGCCAGCAGCTACTTGGCGGGGGACGAGCAGTACTTC. Its protein is CASSYLAGDEQYF. Using reference TRBV11-1 and TRBJ2-7 for the parts outside the CDR3, the full variable domain is EAEVAQSPRYKITEKSQAVAFWCDPISGHATLYWYRQILGQGPELLVQFQDESVVDDSQLPKDRFSAERLKGVDSTLKIQPAELGDSAMYLCASSYLAGDEQYFGPGTRLTVT.

This chain links TRBV6-6 with TRBJ2-7, with a possible D match to TRBD2 (5 bases). V was pared by 3 bases and J by 0 bases, with 12 bases between. Germline loops: CDR1 MNHNY, CDR2 SVGAGI (reference sequence). The CDR3 length is 15 residues. CDR3 loop: CASSYLADSSYEQYF. The CDR3 coding sequence is TGTGCCAGCAGTTATCTAGCAGATAGCTCCTACGAGCAGTACTTC.

The chain combines TRBV6-6 with TRBJ1-1, with 7 bases matching TRBD1. In germline, CDR1 is MNHNY, CDR2 SVGAGI (reference sequence). V lost 5 bases, J lost 8 bases, and 8 bases stayed unmatched. The CDR3 extends over 13 amino acids. CDR3 sequence (DNA): TGTGCCAGCAGTGAGGACAGGTTATTAGAAGCTTTCTTT. The encoded protein is CASSEDRLLEAFF.

V is TRBV4-1 and J is TRBJ1-3; 12 positions match TRBD1. The CDR3 totals 17 residues. Germline trimming cut 0 bases from V and 4 bases from J; bases unmatched to any gene: 4. CDR1 MGHRA and CDR2 YSYEKL come from the germline V gene. CDR3 residues: CASSQDGTGGWGNTIYF. CDR3 bases: TGCGCCAGCAGCCAAGACGGGACAGGGGGCTGGGGAAACACCATATATTTT.

The chain recombines TRBV6-1 with TRBJ2-7; a weak D match, TRBD1 (5 bases). Germline V CDR1 and CDR2: MNHNS, SASEGT. The CDR3 runs to 14 residues. V was clipped by 4 bases and J by 2 bases, with 12 bases between them. This CDR3 is CASSVTENPYEQYF. CDR3 nucleotide sequence: TGTGCCAGCAGTGTGACAGAAAACCCCTACGAGCAGTACTTC.

The gene calls are TRBV27 and TRBJ1-1; possibly TRBD1 for D (6 bases). The CDR3 runs 15 residues. Germline V gene data show CDR1 as MNHEY and CDR2 as SMNVEV (reference sequence). Trimming removed 6 bases from V and 1 base from J, with 15 bases in between. The CDR3 sequence: CASRPFLGQNTEAFF. For the CDR3, the DNA is TGTGCCAGCAGGCCATTCCTGGGACAGAACACTGAAGCTTTCTTT.

The chain joins TRBV5-1 to TRBJ2-1, with D maybe TRBD2 (5 bases). The V end was cut by 4 bases, the J end by 4 bases, with 15 bases between. Germline CDR1 and CDR2: SGHRS and YFSETQ. The CDR3 sequence is 15 residues long. The CDR3 bases are TGCGCCAGCAGCGGGAGTCCCGCCACTTACAATGAGCAGTTCTTC. Residues: CASSGSPATYNEQFF. Together with reference TRBV5-1 and TRBJ2-1, the CDR3 gives the full variable domain: KAGVTQTPRYLIKTRGQQVTLSCSPISGHRSVSWYQQTPGQGLQFLFEYFSETQRNKGNFPGRFSGRQFSNSRSEMNVSTLELGDSALYLCASSGSPATYNEQFFGPGTRLTVL.

The CDR3: CASSEGGGPPYEQYF. The CDR3 DNA sequence: TGTGCCAGCAGTGAGGGCGGGGGGCCCCCCTACGAGCAGTACTTC. This sequence joins TRBV6-1 and TRBJ2-7; 8 positions match TRBD2. The length of the CDR3 is 15 residues. Germline V lookup: CDR1 MNHNS, CDR2 SASEGT. The V gene end was trimmed by 3 bases and the J gene end by 2 bases; junction bases not matched to a gene: 6.

Only one count was recorded for this clone. The rearrangement links TRBV4-3 to TRBJ2-3; D possibly matches TRBD1 or TRBD2 (6 bases each). The CDR3 is 17 residues long. Germline assignment: CDR1 LGHNA and CDR2 YSLEER. Trimming shortened V by 0 bases and J by 2 bases, and 15 bases separated the two germline ends. The CDR3 sequence: CASSQDLRGGLTDTQYF. For the CDR3, the DNA is TGCGCCAGCAGCCAAGATCTACGAGGGGGGCTCACAGATACGCAGTATTTT.

The CDR3 reads CATPMTGTGSDGELFF. As DNA, the CDR3 is TGTGCCACACCAATGACCGGGACAGGGTCGGACGGGGAGCTGTTTTTT. The chain links TRBV19 to TRBJ2-2; 9 bases match TRBD1. Germline CDR1 and CDR2: LNHDA and SQIVND (reference sequence). V was clipped by 10 bases and J by 7 bases; unmatched bases: 16. The CDR3 sequence is 16 residues long. Looking up the rest from reference TRBV19 and TRBJ2-2 gives the full variable domain: DGGITQSPKYLFRKEGQNVTLSCEQNLNHDAMYWYRQDPGQGLRLIYYSQIVNDFQKGDIAEGYSVSREKKESFPLTVTSAQKNPTAFYLCATPMTGTGSDGELFFGEGSRLTVL.

The chain is built from TRBV2 and TRBJ2-7; 7 bases match TRBD2. CDR3 length: 15 residues. Germline lookup yields CDR1 SNHLY and CDR2 FYNNEI. Losses at the gene ends were 7 bases for V and 3 bases for J; bases not matched to a gene: 12. CDR3 DNA sequence: TGTGCCAGCACCCCGGGGGGAGACAGTTTCTACGAGCAGTACTTC. Its protein is CASTPGGDSFYEQYF.

The gene calls are TRBV9 and TRBJ2-2, with TRBD2 matching 9 bases. Germline CDR1 and CDR2: SGDLS and YYNGEE. Germline trimming cut 0 bases from V and 6 bases from J; bases unmatched to any gene: 3. The CDR3 runs 15 residues. Written as DNA, the CDR3 is TGTGCCAGCAGCGTAGTAGCGGGAGAGGCCGGGGAGCTGTTTTTT. Translation gives CASSVVAGEAGELFF.